These T cell receptor beta chains were read from a single sample in a study of tissue T cells after allogeneic stem cell transplantation. The method was immunoSEQ multiplex PCR; TCRdb's version includes in-frame clones alone and lacks a portion of them. This table holds about 500 clones, around nine tenths found once. Sequencing was performed on duodenal tissue, taken at autopsy. Receptor source: a male patient aged 35-70 years with steroid-refractory graft-versus-host disease after an allogeneic stem cell transplant. Some T cells may possibly be graft donor cells. Both conserved end residues are part of each CDR3. A D gene is named only where the DNA matches it firmly.

j_call: TRBJ1-6; v_call: TRBV18; d_call: NA; cdr3_length: 13; cdr3_aa: CASAGGSDSPLHF
j_call: TRBJ1-2; v_call: TRBV3-1/TRBV3-2; d_call: NA; cdr3_length: 12; cdr3_aa: CASSPGSYGYTF
j_call: TRBJ2-3; v_call: TRBV4-2; d_call: TRBD2; cdr3_length: 18; cdr3_aa: CASSQDPSGGQSTDTQYF
j_call: TRBJ2-5; v_call: TRBV30; d_call: TRBD1; cdr3_length: 14; cdr3_aa: CAFEDRGDQETQYF
j_call: TRBJ1-1; v_call: TRBV7-9; d_call: NA; cdr3_length: 16; cdr3_aa: CASSLDFLSGNTEAFF
j_call: TRBJ2-1; v_call: TRBV7-3; d_call: TRBD2; cdr3_length: 15; cdr3_aa: CASSVTSGPYNEQFF
j_call: TRBJ2-5; v_call: TRBV7-2; d_call: NA; cdr3_length: 11; cdr3_aa: CASSSEETQYF
j_call: TRBJ1-2; v_call: TRBV28; d_call: TRBD1; cdr3_length: 14; cdr3_aa: CASSSSWTGEGYTF
j_call: TRBJ1-1; v_call: TRBV12-3/TRBV12-4; d_call: NA; cdr3_length: 13; cdr3_aa: CASKIGGAPRAFF